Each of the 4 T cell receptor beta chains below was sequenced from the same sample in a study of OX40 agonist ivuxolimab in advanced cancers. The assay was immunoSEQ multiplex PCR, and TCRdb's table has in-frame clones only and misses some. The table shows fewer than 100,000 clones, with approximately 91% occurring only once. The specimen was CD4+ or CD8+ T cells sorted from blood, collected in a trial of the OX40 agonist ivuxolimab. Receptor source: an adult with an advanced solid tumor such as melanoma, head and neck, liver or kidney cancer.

The DNA of the CDR3 is TGTGCCAGCAGCTTAGGCGGGGGGGGCTACAATGAGCAGTTCTTC. Translating gives CASSLGGGGYNEQFF. The V gene is TRBV7-2, the J gene TRBJ2-1; 9 bases map to TRBD2. CDR3 size: 15 residues. Germline CDR1 SGHTA, CDR2 FQGNSA. Trimming took 1 base from V and 3 from J; bases not matched to a gene: 1.

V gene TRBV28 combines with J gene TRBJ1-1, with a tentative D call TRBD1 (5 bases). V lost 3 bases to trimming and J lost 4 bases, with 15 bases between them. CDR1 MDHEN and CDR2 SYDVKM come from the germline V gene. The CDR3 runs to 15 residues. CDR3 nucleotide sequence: TGTGCCAGCAGTTTCCCAGGGACGGGGACCACTGAAGCTTTCTTT. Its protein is CASSFPGTGTTEAFF.

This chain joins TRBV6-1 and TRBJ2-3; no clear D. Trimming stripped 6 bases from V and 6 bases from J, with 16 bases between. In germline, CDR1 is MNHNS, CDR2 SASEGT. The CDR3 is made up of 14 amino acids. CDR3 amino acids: CASSPQAASDTQYF. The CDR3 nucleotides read TGTGCCAGCAGCCCCCAGGCCGCCTCGGATACGCAGTATTTT.

CDR3 sequence: CASSDEQGAGTEAFF. The CDR3 DNA reads as TGTGCCAGCAGCGACGAACAGGGGGCTGGGACTGAAGCTTTCTTT. The gene calls are TRBV5-8 and TRBJ1-1; 9 positions match TRBD1. CDR3 size: 15 residues. V lost 4 bases and J lost 5; bases outside the gene matches: 9. From germline, CDR1 is SGHTS and CDR2 YDEGEE.